This T cell receptor beta chain was captured by sequencing in a study of human T cells and chemical hapten exposure (dated by TCRdb to the early 2020s). Concerning the study at large: Libraries were combined into a pool for sequencing, and differences in TCR yield between samples came mainly from small differences in library volumes within the pool. Peripheral blood TCR repertoire changes were tracked in vivo in alopecia patients during primary and secondary sensitization to the hapten diphenylcyclopropenone (DPC). Each blood RNA sample was used to sequence both TCR alpha and TCR beta chains. Overall study outcomes, separate from this receptor: No change with DPC sensitization was found in the number of TCRs above 1 in 1000 frequency, and no evidence of global repertoire structure alterations was found. Repeated subsampling changed both the strength of the expansion versus patch-test correlation and the threshold at which the correlation became significant.

Library construction relied on RACE. Sequencer: NextSeq 500. Library preparation attached unique molecular identifiers to individual cDNA molecules for quantitative, reproducible TCR counting. The paper's data handling went like this. A median of approximately 96,000 TCRs per sample was observed, with a range of about 23,224 to 690,600. V, J and CDR3 annotation of the TCR reads was performed with the Decombinator software suite. For the PS versus PT1 abundance plots, all samples were subsampled to the same number of TCRs (28,000). TCRs were defined as expanded if absent before sensitization and observed at least eight times at the 2-week time point. The raw public reads went through TCRdb reprocessing: fastp at Q25, MiXCR clone calling, in-frame beta chains kept. Each CDR3 protein gets just one entry, which takes the most common genes and DNA from the rows behind it. TCRdb assigned the V and J calls; the authors' analysis was not used. Across this sample there are fewer than 100,000 distinct CDR3 sequences, with approximately 8.1% seen only once. The ten largest make up roughly 1.5% of the sample.

Explained via the paper, the time point label denotes: healthy volunteer bleed at 6 weeks. Total RNA was extracted from unfractionated whole blood collected in Tempus Blood RNA tubes. Four or five healthy volunteers acted as controls for TCR sequencing and had blood drawn at day 0, 2 weeks and 6 weeks. The CDR3 spans 15 residues, from the cysteine through the phenylalanine. This entry keeps only the CDR3 DNA: 45 bases, framed from base 1. The germline V gene sets CDR1 to SGHRS and CDR2 to YFSETQ. V was cut back by 0 bases and J by 0 bases, leaving a gap of 8 bases between them. This clonotype came up many times. Its antigen target is currently unknown. No base quality values were provided; no much bigger clone lies one nucleotide off.

The chain is encoded by TRBV5-1 joined to TRBJ2-3, with no D gene named confidently. The sample consisted of whole blood. This receptor was obtained from a female donor in good health. Some clones in this sample may be carry-over from other donors' samples. The base sequence is TGCGCCAGCAGCTTGGCCAGCCACAGCACAGATACGCAGTATTTT. Its protein is CASSLASHSTDTQYF.